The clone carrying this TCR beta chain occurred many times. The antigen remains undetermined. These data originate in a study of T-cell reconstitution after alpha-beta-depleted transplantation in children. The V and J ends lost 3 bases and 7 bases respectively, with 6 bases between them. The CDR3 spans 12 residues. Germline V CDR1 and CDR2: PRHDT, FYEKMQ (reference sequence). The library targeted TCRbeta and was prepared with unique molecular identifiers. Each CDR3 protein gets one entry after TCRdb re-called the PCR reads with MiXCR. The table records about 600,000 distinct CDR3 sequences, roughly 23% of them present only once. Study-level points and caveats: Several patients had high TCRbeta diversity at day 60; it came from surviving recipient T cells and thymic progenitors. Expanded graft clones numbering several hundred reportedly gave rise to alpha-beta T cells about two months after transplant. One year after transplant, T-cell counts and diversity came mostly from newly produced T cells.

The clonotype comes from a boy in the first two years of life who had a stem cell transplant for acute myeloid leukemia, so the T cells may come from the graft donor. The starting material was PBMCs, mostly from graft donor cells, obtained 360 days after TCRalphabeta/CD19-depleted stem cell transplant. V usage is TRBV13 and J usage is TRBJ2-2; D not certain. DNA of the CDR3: TGTGCCAGCAGCTTCCGGGTCGGGGAGCTGTTTTTT. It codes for CASSFRVGELFF. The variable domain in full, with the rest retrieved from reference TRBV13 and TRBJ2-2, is AAGVIQSPRHLIKEKRETATLKCYPIPRHDTVYWYQQGPGQDPQFLISFYEKMQSDKGSIPDRFSAQQFSDYHSELNMSSLELGDSALYFCASSFRVGELFFGEGSRLTVL.